A single TCR beta chain is shown here with its context. The data were obtained in a study of shared clonotypes between healthy human individuals. Deletions cut 5 bases from V and 4 bases from J, with 12 bases between. CDR3 size: 13 residues. The germline gives CDR1 SGHAT, CDR2 FQNNGV. Sequencing used immunoSEQ multiplex PCR; TCRdb keeps in-frame clones, though not all of them. The sample records some 2 million clones, over 85% being singletons. The gene calls are TRBV11-2 and TRBJ2-7; D call uncertain. Sequenced sample: naive CD4+ T cells sorted from blood. The subset is: CD45RA+ positively selected. This TCR was recovered from a man younger than 30 in good health. CDR3 sequence reads: CASSAQQGYEQYF. The CDR3 bases are TGTGCCAGCAGCGCCCAACAAGGATACGAGCAGTACTTC.